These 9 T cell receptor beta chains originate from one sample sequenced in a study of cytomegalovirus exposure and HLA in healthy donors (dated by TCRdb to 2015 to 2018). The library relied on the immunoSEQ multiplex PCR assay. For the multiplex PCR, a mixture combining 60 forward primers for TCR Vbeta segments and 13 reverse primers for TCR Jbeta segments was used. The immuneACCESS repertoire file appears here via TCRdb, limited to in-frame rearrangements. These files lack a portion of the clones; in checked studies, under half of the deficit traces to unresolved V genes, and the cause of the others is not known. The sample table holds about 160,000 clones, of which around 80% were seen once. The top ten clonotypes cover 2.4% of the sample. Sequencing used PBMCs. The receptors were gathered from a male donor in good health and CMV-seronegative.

Written as DNA, the CDR3 is TGTGCCAGCAGTGAAATGACTAGCGGGTACAGCACAGATACGCAGTATTTT. Amino acids: CASSEMTSGYSTDTQYF. J is TRBJ2-3 and V is TRBV6-1; 10 positions match TRBD2. The V gene end was trimmed by 2 bases and the J gene end by 0 bases; junction bases not matched to a gene: 5. The V gene's germline CDR1 is MNHNS and CDR2 SASEGT. The CDR3 extends over 17 amino acids.

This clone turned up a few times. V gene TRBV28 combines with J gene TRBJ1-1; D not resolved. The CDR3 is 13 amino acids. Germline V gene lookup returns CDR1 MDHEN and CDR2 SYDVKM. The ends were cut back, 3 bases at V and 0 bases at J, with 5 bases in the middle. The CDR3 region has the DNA TGTGCCAGCAGTTTTACGGTGAACACTGAAGCTTTCTTT. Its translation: CASSFTVNTEAFF. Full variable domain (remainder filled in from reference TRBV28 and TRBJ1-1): DVKVTQSSRYLVKRTGEKVFLECVQDMDHENMFWYRQDPGLGLRLIYFSYDVKMKEKGDIPEGYSVSREKKERFSLILESASTNQTSMYLCASSFTVNTEAFFGQGTRLTVV.

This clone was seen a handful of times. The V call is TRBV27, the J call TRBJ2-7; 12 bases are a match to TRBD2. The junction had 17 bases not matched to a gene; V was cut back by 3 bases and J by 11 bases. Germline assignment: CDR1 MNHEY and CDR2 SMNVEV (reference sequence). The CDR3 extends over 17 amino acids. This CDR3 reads CASSLTVGQTSGSGEYF. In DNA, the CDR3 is TGTGCCAGCAGTTTGACGGTTGGGCAGACTAGCGGGAGTGGAGAGTACTTC.

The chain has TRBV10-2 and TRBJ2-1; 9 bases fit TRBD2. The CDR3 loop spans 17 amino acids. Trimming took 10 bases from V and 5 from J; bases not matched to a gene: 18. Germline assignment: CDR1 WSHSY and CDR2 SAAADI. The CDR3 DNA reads TGCGCCACCAGGGTAGCGGGAGTCCCTTATTTGAACAATGAGCAGTTCTTC. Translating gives CATRVAGVPYLNNEQFF.

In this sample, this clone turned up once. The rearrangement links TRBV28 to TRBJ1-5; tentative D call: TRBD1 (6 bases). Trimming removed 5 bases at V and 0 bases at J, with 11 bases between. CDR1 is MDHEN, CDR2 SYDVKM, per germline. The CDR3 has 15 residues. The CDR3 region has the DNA TGTGCCAGCAGTCTACAGGGTGATAGCAATCAGCCCCAGCATTTT. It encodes CASSLQGDSNQPQHF.

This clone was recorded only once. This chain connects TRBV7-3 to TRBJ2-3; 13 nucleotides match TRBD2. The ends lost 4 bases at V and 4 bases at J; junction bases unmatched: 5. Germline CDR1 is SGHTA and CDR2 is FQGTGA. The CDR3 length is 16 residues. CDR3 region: CASSSGLAGAADTQYF. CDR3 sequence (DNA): TGTGCCAGCAGCTCCGGACTAGCGGGAGCCGCAGATACGCAGTATTTT.

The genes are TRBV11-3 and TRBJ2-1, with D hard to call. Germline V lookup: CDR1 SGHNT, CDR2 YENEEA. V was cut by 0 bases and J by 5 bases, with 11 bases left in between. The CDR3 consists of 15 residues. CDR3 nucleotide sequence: TGTGCCAGCAGCTTAGATAATGGGCGACACAATGAGCAGTTCTTC. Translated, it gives CASSLDNGRHNEQFF.

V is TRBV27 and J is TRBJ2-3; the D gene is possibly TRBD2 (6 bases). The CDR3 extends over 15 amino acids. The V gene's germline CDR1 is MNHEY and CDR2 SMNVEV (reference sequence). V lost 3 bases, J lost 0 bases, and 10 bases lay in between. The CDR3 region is CASSFEGRSTDTQYF. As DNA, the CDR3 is TGTGCCAGCAGTTTTGAGGGGAGGAGCACAGATACGCAGTATTTT.

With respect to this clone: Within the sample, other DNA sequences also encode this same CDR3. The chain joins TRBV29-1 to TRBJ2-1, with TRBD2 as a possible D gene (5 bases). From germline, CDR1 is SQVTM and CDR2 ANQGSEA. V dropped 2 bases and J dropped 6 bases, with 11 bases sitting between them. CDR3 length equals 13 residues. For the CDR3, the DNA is TGCAGCGTTGAAAGGTTAGCGAGCAATGAGCAGTTCTTC. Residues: CSVERLASNEQFF.